These 4 T cell receptor beta chains were sequenced from one sample in a study of blood T cell repertoires in COVID-19. Profiling relied on immunoSEQ multiplex PCR, and the TCRdb table lists in-frame clones only, not all of them. The profile shows fewer than 250,000 clones, over 70% of them singletons. Sequencing was performed on peripheral blood. All receptors come from a man aged 45-60 years with active or convalescent COVID-19.

The chain combines TRBV19 with TRBJ2-7; D is possibly TRBD1 (5 bases). Looked up from germline, CDR1 is LNHDA and CDR2 is SQIVND (reference sequence). V lost 3 bases, J lost 0 bases, and 9 bases lay in between. The CDR3 runs to 14 residues. CDR3 in DNA: TGTGCCAGTAGTATTGAGGACACCTCCTACGAGCAGTACTTC. Amino acids: CASSIEDTSYEQYF.

With respect to this clone: Other DNA sequences within the sample encode an identical CDR3. J is TRBJ2-3 and V is TRBV6-2 or TRBV6-3; no clear D. The CDR3 has 16 amino acids. Germline lookup yields CDR1 MNHEY and CDR2 SVGEGT. V was shortened by 4 bases and J by 2 bases, with 16 bases between the two germline ends. The CDR3 region has the DNA TGTGCCAGCAGTTCCCGTCGTGGCGGAGACACAGATACGCAGTATTTT. The encoded protein is CASSSRRGGDTDTQYF.

The chain couples TRBV6-5 to TRBJ1-1; perhaps TRBD1 as D (6 bases). The V and J ends lost 6 bases and 1 base respectively, with 9 bases between them. The CDR3 totals 13 residues. Looked up from germline, CDR1 is MNHEY and CDR2 is SVGAGI. The CDR3: CASRVTGNTEAFF. CDR3 nucleotide sequence: TGTGCCAGCAGGGTGACAGGGAACACTGAAGCTTTCTTT.

The J gene is TRBJ2-7, the V gene TRBV7-9; 7 bases are shared with TRBD1. With 6 bases clipped from V and 0 bases from J, the junction kept 5 bases outside the gene matches. CDR3 length equals 14 residues. The V gene's germline CDR1 is SEHNR and CDR2 FQNEAQ (reference sequence). The CDR3 nucleotides read TGTGCCAGCAGTGGACAGGTATCCTCCTACGAGCAGTACTTC. Encoded protein: CASSGQVSSYEQYF.